This T cell receptor (beta chain) derives from a study of cytomegalovirus exposure and HLA in healthy donors. General study points: A later analysis appeared to link common viral pathogens to several of the most significant clusters. Some V segments, including TRBV6-2 and TRBV6-3, were excluded as indistinguishable.

PCR amplification relied on 60 Vbeta primers (plus 13 Jbeta primers). Only in-frame clones appear in the TCRdb table, and some are missing; sequencing was by immunoSEQ multiplex PCR. The sample yields over 95,000 clones, less than 80% seen once. V lost 3 bases, J lost 2 bases, and 11 bases lay in between. CDR1 is SGHRS and CDR2 is YFSETQ in the germline V gene. The CDR3 contains 14 residues. About this clone: The antigen remains undetermined.

Each donor's status was that of a healthy bone marrow donor. The clonotype was recovered from a middle-aged woman in good health and CMV-seropositive. Sequenced: PBMCs. The rearrangement uses TRBV5-1 and TRBJ1-1; D is unclear. The CDR3 spells CASSSAAANTEAFF. Written as DNA, the CDR3 is TGCGCCAGCAGCTCCGCGGCCGCTAACACTGAAGCTTTCTTT.